The entry below gives a single T cell receptor (beta chain) sequence along with its context. Its specificity is not known. Documented time point: patch test 1, 2 weeks after DPC sensitization. The sample's treatment: therapeutic diphenylcyclopropenone sensitization with weekly scalp DPC. Blood draws preceded each patch test application. The data stem from a study of human T cells and chemical hapten exposure. Overall study context: Application of 0.01% DPC to the upper back was done by patch test, with a reading at 6 days.

Per the germline V gene, CDR1 is MNHNS and CDR2 is SASEGT. There are 13 residues in the CDR3. V was clipped by 3 bases and J by 10 bases, with 10 bases between them. Whole-study findings and limits: Significantly more large CDR3 similarity clusters arose among expanded TCRs than among controls. Patch test score was positively correlated with the counts of TCRs that had expanded at PT1.

TCRdb called the RACE reads again in MiXCR, with one record for every CDR3 protein. Of 95,000 to 130,000 distinct CDR3 sequences listed, about an eighth are singletons. This clonotype originated in a woman in her forties or fifties with alopecia areata. Some clones in this sample may be carry-over from other donors' samples. The rearrangement links TRBV6-1 to TRBJ1-6; D ambiguous. Source: whole blood, taken in connection with sensitization to the hapten diphenylcyclopropenone (DPC). The CDR3 is CASSDYKESPLHF. The CDR3 DNA is TGTGCCAGCAGTGATTATAAGGAATCACCCCTCCACTTT.